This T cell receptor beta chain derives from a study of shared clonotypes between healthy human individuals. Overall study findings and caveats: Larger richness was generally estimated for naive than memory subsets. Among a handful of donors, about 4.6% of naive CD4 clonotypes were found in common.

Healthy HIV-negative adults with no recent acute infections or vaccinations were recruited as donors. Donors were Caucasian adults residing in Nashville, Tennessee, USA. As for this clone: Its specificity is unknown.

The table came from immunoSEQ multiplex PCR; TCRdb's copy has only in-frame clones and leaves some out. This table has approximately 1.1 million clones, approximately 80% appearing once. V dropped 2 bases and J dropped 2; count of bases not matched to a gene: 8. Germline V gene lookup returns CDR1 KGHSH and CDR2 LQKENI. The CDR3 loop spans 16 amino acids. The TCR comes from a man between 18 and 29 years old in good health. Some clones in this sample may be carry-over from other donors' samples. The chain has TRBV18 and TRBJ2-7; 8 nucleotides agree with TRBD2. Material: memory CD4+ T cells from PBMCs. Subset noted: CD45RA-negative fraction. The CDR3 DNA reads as TGTGCCAGCTCACCAAACGTAGCGGGATTCGCCTACGAGCAGTACTTC. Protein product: CASSPNVAGFAYEQYF.